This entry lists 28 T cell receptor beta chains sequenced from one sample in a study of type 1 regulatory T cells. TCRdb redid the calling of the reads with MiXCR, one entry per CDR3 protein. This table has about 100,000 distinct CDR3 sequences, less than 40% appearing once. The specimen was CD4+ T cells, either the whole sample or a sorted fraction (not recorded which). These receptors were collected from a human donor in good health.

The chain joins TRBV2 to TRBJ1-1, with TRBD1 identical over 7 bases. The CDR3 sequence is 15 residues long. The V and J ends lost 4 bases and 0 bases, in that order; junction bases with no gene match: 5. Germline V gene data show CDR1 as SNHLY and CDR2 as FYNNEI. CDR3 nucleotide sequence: TGTGCCAGCAGTGGGTTGGGGACAGTGAACACTGAAGCTTTCTTT. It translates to CASSGLGTVNTEAFF.

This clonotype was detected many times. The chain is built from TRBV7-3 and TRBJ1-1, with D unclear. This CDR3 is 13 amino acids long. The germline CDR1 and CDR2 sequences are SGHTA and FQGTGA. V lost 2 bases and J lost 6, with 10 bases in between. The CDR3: CASSLHPEAEAFF. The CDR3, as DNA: TGTGCCAGCAGCTTACATCCGGAGGCTGAAGCTTTCTTT. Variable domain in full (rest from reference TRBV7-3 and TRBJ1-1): GAGVSQTPSNKVTEKGKYVELRCDPISGHTALYWYRQSLGQGPEFLIYFQGTGAADDSGLPNDRFFAVRPEGSVSTLKIQRTERGDSAVYLCASSLHPEAEAFFGQGTRLTVV.

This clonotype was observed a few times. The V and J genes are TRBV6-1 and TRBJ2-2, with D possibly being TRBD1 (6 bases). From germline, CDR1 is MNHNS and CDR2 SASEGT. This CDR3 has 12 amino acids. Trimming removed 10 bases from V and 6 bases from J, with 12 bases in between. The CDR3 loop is CATVGAAGELFF. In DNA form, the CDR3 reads TGTGCCACTGTGGGGGCTGCCGGGGAGCTGTTTTTT.

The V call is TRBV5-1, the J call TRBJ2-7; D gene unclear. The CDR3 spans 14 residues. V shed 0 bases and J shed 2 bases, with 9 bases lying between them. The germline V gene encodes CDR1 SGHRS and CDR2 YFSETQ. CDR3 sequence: CASSLEQLPYEQYF. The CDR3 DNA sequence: TGCGCCAGCAGCTTGGAACAACTCCCCTACGAGCAGTACTTC.

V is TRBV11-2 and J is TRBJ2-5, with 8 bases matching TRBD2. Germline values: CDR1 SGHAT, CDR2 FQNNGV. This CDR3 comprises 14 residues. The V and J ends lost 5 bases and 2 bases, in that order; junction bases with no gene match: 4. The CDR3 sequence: CASSRAGGQETQYF. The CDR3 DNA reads TGTGCCAGCAGCAGGGCGGGGGGACAAGAGACCCAGTACTTC.

CDR3 coding DNA: TGTGCCAGCAGCCTAGGATTAGGACAGGGGAAAGAGACCCAGTACTTC. Its translation: CASSLGLGQGKETQYF. This chain connects TRBV7-8 to TRBJ2-5, with TRBD1 matching over 9 bases. The V gene's germline CDR1 is SGHVS and CDR2 FQNEAQ. The junction had 10 bases not matched to a gene; V was cut back by 5 bases and J by 3 bases. This CDR3 spans 16 amino acids.

This CDR3 is CASSSPGRNEQFF. In DNA form, the CDR3 reads TGCGCCAGCAGCTCCCCGGGGCGGAATGAGCAGTTCTTC. The chain links TRBV5-1 to TRBJ2-1; D may correspond to TRBD1 or TRBD2 (5 bases each). V lost 3 bases to trimming and J lost 7 bases, with 11 bases between them. Germline V gene lookup returns CDR1 SGHRS and CDR2 YFSETQ. The CDR3 is 13 amino acids.

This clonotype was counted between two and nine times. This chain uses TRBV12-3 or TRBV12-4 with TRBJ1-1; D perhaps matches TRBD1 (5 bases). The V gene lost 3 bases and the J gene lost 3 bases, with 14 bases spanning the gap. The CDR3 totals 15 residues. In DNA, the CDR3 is TGTGCCAGCAGTTTTCAGGGACCTCTGGACACTGAAGCTTTCTTT. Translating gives CASSFQGPLDTEAFF.

DNA of the CDR3: TGTGCCAGCAGTTACTCGTACGCGGGAGGACTCACCGGGGAGCTGTTTTTT. Its translation: CASSYSYAGGLTGELFF. This sequence joins TRBV6-2 or TRBV6-3 and TRBJ2-2; 8 bases line up with TRBD2. The CDR3 covers 17 residues. Per germline, CDR1 MNHEY and CDR2 SVGEGT. With V trimmed by 0 bases and J by 4 bases, 7 bases remained unmatched.

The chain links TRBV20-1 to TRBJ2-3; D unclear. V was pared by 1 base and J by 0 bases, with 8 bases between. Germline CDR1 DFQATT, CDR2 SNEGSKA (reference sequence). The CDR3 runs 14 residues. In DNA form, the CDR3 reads TGCAGTGCTAGAGCTTTACCTAGCACAGATACGCAGTATTTT. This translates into CSARALPSTDTQYF.

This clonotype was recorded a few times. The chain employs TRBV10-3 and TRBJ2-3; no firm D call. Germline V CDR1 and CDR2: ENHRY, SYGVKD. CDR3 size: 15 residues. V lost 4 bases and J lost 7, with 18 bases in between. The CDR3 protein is CAISVTEFSDHTQYF. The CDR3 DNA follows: TGTGCCATCAGTGTCACAGAGTTTTCCGATCATACGCAGTATTTT.

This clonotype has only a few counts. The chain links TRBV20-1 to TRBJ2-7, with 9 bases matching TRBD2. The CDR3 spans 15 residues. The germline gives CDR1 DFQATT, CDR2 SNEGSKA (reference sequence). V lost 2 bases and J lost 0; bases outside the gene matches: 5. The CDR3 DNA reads TGCAGTGCTAGACGGTGGCGGGAGGGCTCCTACGAGCAGTACTTC. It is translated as CSARRWREGSYEQYF.

The CDR3 reads CSGVAGGETQYF. For the CDR3, the DNA is TGCAGCGGGGTGGCAGGAGGAGAGACCCAGTACTTC. V and J are TRBV29-1 and TRBJ2-5, with D perhaps TRBD2 (5 bases). CDR3 size: 12 residues. With 7 bases removed from V and 4 bases from J, the gap between germline ends came to 13 bases. CDR1 and CDR2 (germline): SQVTM, ANQGSEA.

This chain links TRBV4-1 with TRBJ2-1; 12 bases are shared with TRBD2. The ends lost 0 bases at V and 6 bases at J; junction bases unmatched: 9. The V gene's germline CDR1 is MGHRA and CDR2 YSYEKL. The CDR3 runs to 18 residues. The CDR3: CASSQEGDGLAGFNEQFF. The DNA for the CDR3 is TGCGCCAGCAGCCAAGAAGGGGATGGACTAGCGGGATTCAATGAGCAGTTCTTC.

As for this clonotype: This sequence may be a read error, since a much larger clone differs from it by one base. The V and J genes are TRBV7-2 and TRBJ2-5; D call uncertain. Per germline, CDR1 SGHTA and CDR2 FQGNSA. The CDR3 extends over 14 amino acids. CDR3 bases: TGTGCCAGCAGCCCACCGGGCCCTCAAGAGACCCGGTACTTC. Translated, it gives CASSPPGPQETRYF.

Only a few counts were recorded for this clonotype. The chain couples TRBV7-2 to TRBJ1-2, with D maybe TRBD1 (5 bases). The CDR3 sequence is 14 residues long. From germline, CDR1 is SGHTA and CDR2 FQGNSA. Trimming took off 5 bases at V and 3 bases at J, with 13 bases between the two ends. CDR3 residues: CASSLRGDYYGYTF. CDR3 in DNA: TGTGCCAGCAGCCTTCGGGGGGACTACTATGGCTACACCTTC.

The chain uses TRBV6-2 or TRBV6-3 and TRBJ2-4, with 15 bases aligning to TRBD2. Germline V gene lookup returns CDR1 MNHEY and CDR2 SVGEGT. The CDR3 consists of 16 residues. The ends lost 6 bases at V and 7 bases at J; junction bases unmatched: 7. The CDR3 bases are TGTGCCAGCAGCCAACCGGGACTAGCGGGAGGTAACATTCAGTACTTC. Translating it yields CASSQPGLAGGNIQYF.

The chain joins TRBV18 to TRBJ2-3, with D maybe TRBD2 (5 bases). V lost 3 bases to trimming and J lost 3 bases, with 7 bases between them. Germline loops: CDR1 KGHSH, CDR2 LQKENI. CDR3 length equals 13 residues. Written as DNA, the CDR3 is TGTGCCAGCTCACCGGAGGTAACAGATACGCAGTATTTT. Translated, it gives CASSPEVTDTQYF.

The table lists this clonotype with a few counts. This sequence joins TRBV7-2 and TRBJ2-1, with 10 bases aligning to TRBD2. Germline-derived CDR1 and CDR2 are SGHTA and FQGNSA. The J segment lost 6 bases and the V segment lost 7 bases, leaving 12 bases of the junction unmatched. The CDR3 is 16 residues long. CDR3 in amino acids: CASIQRLAGVLNEQFF. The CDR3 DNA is TGTGCCAGCATCCAACGGCTAGCGGGAGTCCTCAATGAGCAGTTCTTC.

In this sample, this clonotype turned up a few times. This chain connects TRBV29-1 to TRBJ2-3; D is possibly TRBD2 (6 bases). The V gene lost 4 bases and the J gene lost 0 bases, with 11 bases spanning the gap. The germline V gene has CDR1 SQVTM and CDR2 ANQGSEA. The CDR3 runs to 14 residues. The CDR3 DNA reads TGCAGCGTTGTTGTTAGCGGTAGCACAGATACGCAGTATTTT. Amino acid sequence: CSVVVSGSTDTQYF.

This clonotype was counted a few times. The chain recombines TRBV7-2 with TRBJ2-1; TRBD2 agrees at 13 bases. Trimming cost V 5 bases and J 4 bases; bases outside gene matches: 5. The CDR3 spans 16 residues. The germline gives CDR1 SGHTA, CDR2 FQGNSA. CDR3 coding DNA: TGTGCCAGCAGCGGAAGACTAGCGGGAGGTTACAATGAGCAGTTCTTC. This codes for CASSGRLAGGYNEQFF.

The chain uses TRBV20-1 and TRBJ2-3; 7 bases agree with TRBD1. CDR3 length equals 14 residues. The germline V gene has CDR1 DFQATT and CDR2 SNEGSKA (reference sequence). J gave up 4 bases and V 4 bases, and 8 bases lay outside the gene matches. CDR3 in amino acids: CSAMTGLSPDTQYF. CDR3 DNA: TGCAGTGCTATGACAGGGCTTTCTCCAGATACGCAGTATTTT.

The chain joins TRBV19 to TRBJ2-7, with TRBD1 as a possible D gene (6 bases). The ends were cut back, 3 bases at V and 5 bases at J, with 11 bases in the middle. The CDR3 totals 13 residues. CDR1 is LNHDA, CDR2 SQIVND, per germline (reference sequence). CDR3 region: CASSMAGVHEQYF. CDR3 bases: TGTGCCAGTAGTATGGCAGGGGTCCACGAGCAGTACTTC.

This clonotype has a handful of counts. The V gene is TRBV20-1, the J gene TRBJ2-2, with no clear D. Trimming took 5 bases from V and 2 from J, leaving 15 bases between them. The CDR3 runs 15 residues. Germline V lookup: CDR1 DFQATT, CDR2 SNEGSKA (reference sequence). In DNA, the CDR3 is TGCAGTGCTCCTCGAAGGTTTAGAAACACCGGGGAGCTGTTTTTT. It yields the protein CSAPRRFRNTGELFF.

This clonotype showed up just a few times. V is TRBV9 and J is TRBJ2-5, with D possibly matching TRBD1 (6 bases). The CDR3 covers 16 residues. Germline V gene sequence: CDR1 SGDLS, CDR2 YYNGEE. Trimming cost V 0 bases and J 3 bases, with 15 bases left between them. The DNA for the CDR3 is TGTGCCAGCAGCGTAGAGGTGGGGGCGGGCAAAGAGACCCAGTACTTC. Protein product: CASSVEVGAGKETQYF.

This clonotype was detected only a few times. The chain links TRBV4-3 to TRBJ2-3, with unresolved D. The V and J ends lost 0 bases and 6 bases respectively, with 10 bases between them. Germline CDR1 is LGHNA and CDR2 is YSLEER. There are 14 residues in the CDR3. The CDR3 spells CASSQDRLVDTQYF. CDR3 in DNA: TGCGCCAGCAGCCAAGATAGACTCGTCGATACGCAGTATTTT.

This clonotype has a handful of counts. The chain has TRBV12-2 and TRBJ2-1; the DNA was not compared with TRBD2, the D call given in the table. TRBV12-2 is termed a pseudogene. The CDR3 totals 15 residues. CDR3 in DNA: TGTGCAAGTCGACTCGGACTAGCGAGCTACAATGAGCAGTTCTTC. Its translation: CASRLGLASYNEQFF.

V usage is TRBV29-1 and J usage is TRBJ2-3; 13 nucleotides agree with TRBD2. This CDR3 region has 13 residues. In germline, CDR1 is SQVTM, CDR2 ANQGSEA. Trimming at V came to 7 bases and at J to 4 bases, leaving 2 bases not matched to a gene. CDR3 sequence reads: CSGTSGSADTQYF. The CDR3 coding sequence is TGCAGCGGGACTAGCGGGAGTGCAGATACGCAGTATTTT.